Listed below are T cell receptor beta chains from one sample, sequenced in a study of blood T cell repertoires in COVID-19. Profiled with immunoSEQ multiplex PCR; TCRdb holds only in-frame clones, not every one. The data show roughly 23,000 clones, under 95% seen once. The sequenced material came from peripheral blood. The source is a woman aged 45-59 years with active COVID-19. The CDR3 runs from the conserved cysteine through the conserved F or W. The order of the fields is J gene, clone size, V gene, D gene, CDR3 protein, CDR3 DNA. The D gene is left open where the match is weak. Size values are once, few and many counts, or a class for expanded clones, and some rows have none.

>TRBJ2-6|.|TRBV5-4|.
CASSFNRGGSGANVLTF
TGTGCCAGCAGCTTTAACAGGGGGGGCTCTGGGGCCAACGTCCTGACTTTC
>TRBJ1-1|.|TRBV7-3|.
CASSVRTPGNAEAFF
TGTGCCAGCAGCGTAAGGACCCCGGGGAACGCTGAAGCTTTCTTT
>TRBJ2-3|.|TRBV5-8|TRBD2
CASSLGLAGTDTQYF
TGTGCCAGCAGCCTCGGACTAGCTGGCACAGATACGCAGTATTTT
>TRBJ2-1|.|TRBV28|TRBD2
CASSPIDLSGGGLPTYNEQFF
TGTGCCAGCAGTCCAATCGACCTTAGCGGGGGGGGCCTCCCTACCTACAATGAGCAGTTCTTC
>TRBJ2-5|.|TRBV28|TRBD2
CASSSRTSHETQYF
TGTGCCAGCAGTTCCCGGACTAGTCACGAGACCCAGTACTTC
>TRBJ2-3|.|TRBV6-5|.
CASNRKDTQYF
TGTGCCAGCAACAGAAAGGATACGCAGTATTTT
>TRBJ1-4|.|TRBV6-1|TRBD1
CASRPGQGEKLFF
TGTGCCAGCAGGCCGGGACAGGGTGAAAAACTGTTTTTT
>TRBJ2-7|.|TRBV20-1|.
CSASYRLIVAPTYEQYF
TGCAGTGCTAGTTACCGGCTGATCGTAGCCCCAACCTACGAGCAGTACTTC
>TRBJ1-2|.|TRBV4-2|TRBD1
CASSRLSGTGGNGYTF
TGTGCCAGCAGCCGACTTTCCGGGACAGGGGGCAATGGCTACACCTTC
>TRBJ2-1|.|TRBV28|TRBD1
CASSFRDRYNEQFF
TGTGCCAGCAGTTTCCGGGACAGATACAATGAGCAGTTCTTC
>TRBJ2-7|.|TRBV3-1/TRBV3-2|.
CASSQALVEDRWYEQYF
TGTGCCAGCAGCCAAGCTCTTGTGGAGGATCGGTGGTACGAGCAGTACTTC
>TRBJ2-1|.|TRBV27|TRBD2
CASSLVGAGGPVENEQFF
TGTGCCAGCAGTTTAGTGGGAGCGGGAGGCCCTGTGGAGAATGAGCAGTTCTTC
>TRBJ1-5|.|TRBV12-3/TRBV12-4|.
CASTPGNQPQHF
TGTGCCAGCACCCCGGGGAATCAGCCCCAGCATTTT
>TRBJ1-1|.|TRBV28|.
CASRLAGAGNTEAFF
TGTGCCAGCAGGCTGGCAGGGGCGGGGAACACTGAAGCTTTCTTT
>TRBJ2-1|.|TRBV25-1|TRBD1
CASSPTGDLDNEQFF
TGTGCCAGCAGTCCTACAGGGGATTTGGACAATGAGCAGTTCTTC
>TRBJ1-1|.|TRBV6-6|TRBD1
CASSSGQGGTEAFF
TGTGCCAGCAGTTCGGGACAGGGGGGCACTGAAGCTTTCTTT
>TRBJ2-1|once|TRBV7-2|.
CASSRSVWNEQFF
TGTGCCAGCAGCCGTAGCGTGTGGAATGAGCAGTTCTTC
>TRBJ2-5|.|TRBV5-1|.
CASSLIVAAGETQYF
TGCGCCAGCAGCTTGATAGTGGCGGCTGGAGAGACCCAGTACTTC
>TRBJ1-4|.|TRBV28|.
CASSRGFGVGEKLFF
TGTGCCAGCAGCCGGGGGTTCGGTGTCGGGGAAAAACTGTTTTTT
>TRBJ1-2|.|TRBV19|.
CASSRPDKPPNYGYTF
TGTGCCAGTAGTCGTCCCGACAAACCCCCTAACTATGGCTACACCTTC
>TRBJ2-7|.|TRBV7-6|TRBD2
CASSLGSGSGIAYEQYF
TGTGCCAGCAGCTTAGGAAGTGGTAGCGGGATTGCCTACGAGCAGTACTTC
>TRBJ2-5|.|TRBV5-1|TRBD1
CASSPSGTGVETQYF
TGCGCCAGCAGCCCTTCCGGGACAGGGGTGGAGACCCAGTACTTC
>TRBJ1-5|.|TRBV12-2|.
CASRLARGCVQPQHF
TGTGCAAGTCGCTTAGCGCGGGGTTGCGTTCAGCCCCAGCATTTT
>TRBJ2-5|.|TRBV6-5|TRBD1
CASSYSTGTGQTQYF
TGTGCCAGCAGTTACTCGACCGGGACAGGGCAGACCCAGTACTTC
>TRBJ2-5|.|TRBV7-9|TRBD1
CASSRKPGQGAQETQYF
TGTGCCAGCAGCCGGAAACCGGGACAGGGGGCTCAAGAGACCCAGTACTTC
>TRBJ2-7|.|TRBV28|.
CASSLFQGYEQYF
TGTGCCAGCAGTTTATTCCAGGGCTACGAGCAGTACTTC
>TRBJ2-2|.|TRBV7-6|.
CASSRDADPGELFF
TGTGCCAGCAGCCGAGACGCGGATCCGGGGGAGCTGTTTTTT
>TRBJ2-2|.|TRBV19|.
CASSPFQGVVTGELFF
TGTGCCAGTAGTCCGTTCCAGGGTGTTGTGACCGGGGAGCTGTTTTTT
>TRBJ2-3|.|TRBV24-1|TRBD1
CATSGRGLPKEDTQYF
TGTGCCACCAGTGGCAGGGGGCTTCCTAAAGAAGATACGCAGTATTTT
>TRBJ1-2|.|TRBV28|TRBD1
CASSATGTGGAYGYTF
TGTGCCAGCAGTGCGACCGGGACAGGGGGCGCCTATGGCTACACCTTC
>TRBJ1-3|once|TRBV29-1|.
CSVVGQGGNTIYF
TGCAGCGTTGTAGGCCAGGGAGGAAACACCATATATTTT
>TRBJ2-3|few|TRBV15|TRBD2
CATSGSKRGLSTDTQYF
TGTGCCACCAGCGGAAGTAAGCGGGGGCTATCCACAGATACGCAGTATTTT
>TRBJ2-7|once|TRBV28|TRBD2
CASRAGVAYEQYF
TGTGCCAGCAGGGCGGGAGTCGCCTACGAGCAGTACTTC
>TRBJ2-1|.|TRBV19|TRBD1
CASSIGQGLGYEQFF
TGTGCCAGTAGTATTGGACAGGGCCTAGGCTATGAGCAGTTCTTC
>TRBJ2-3|once|TRBV5-1|TRBD2
CASRLAGNTDTQYF
TGCGCCAGCAGGCTAGCGGGAAACACAGATACGCAGTATTTT
>TRBJ1-2|.|TRBV4-1|.
CASSQEVRNYGYTF
TGCGCCAGCAGCCAAGAGGTGCGGAACTATGGCTACACCTTC
>TRBJ1-6|.|TRBV6-2/TRBV6-3|TRBD1
CASSYTGVNSPLHF
TGTGCCAGCAGTTACACAGGGGTCAATTCACCCCTCCACTTT
>TRBJ1-1|once|TRBV7-3|TRBD1
CASRRQGAPEAFF
TGTGCCAGCAGACGACAGGGGGCGCCTGAAGCTTTCTTT
>TRBJ2-3|.|TRBV4-2|TRBD2
CASSLQVPVGGSTTDTQYF
TGTGCCAGCAGCCTCCAGGTTCCAGTGGGCGGGAGTACTACAGATACGCAGTATTTT